Each of the 2 T cell receptor beta chains below was sequenced from the same sample in a study of cytomegalovirus exposure and HLA in healthy donors. Clones were sequenced by immunoSEQ multiplex PCR, and TCRdb holds only the in-frame ones, with some missing. Here the sample spans approximately 160,000 clones, 84% being singletons. The sequenced sample was PBMCs. The origin of the receptors is a man younger than 45 in good health and CMV-seropositive.

A single count supports this clone. CDR3 in amino acids: CASSLGPLEGQPQHF. CDR3 nucleotides: TGTGCCAGCAGCTTAGGCCCTTTAGAGGGACAGCCCCAGCATTTT. The rearrangement joins TRBV5-4 to TRBJ1-5, with no clear D. The CDR3 covers 15 residues. V was pared by 2 bases and J by 7 bases, with 16 bases between. Germline-derived CDR1 and CDR2 are SGHNT and YYREEE (reference sequence).

This clone was detected a few times. The chain recombines TRBV19 with TRBJ2-7; a possible D gene is TRBD1 (6 bases). The V gene lost 3 bases and the J gene lost 0 bases, with 9 bases spanning the gap. Germline V gives CDR1 LNHDA, CDR2 SQIVND (reference sequence). The CDR3 runs to 14 residues. The CDR3 DNA follows: TGTGCCAGTAGTATCGACAGGAGCTCCTACGAGCAGTACTTC. It is translated as CASSIDRSSYEQYF.